The entry that follows covers one TCR beta chain sequence. Participant ages covered roughly 18 to 90 years across 25 or so US areas. Cohort 3 recovered donors had two negative PCRs, clearance, or symptom resolution. The ends lost 2 bases at V and 6 bases at J; junction bases unmatched: 5. CDR3 length: 17 residues. Germline CDR1 KGHDR, CDR2 SFDVKD. These data come from a study of blood T cell repertoires in COVID-19. Study overall: T cells, B-cell-depleted T cells, or PBMCs provided the cDNA or gDNA that served as material.

Authors' data handling: The assay estimated nucleated cells by amplifying reference gene primers. The protocol was immunoSEQ multiplex PCR, while the TCRdb copy is restricted to in-frame clones and leaves out a portion. D and trimming were read from the DNA, whereas the V and J calls and clone size are those reported in that table. The sample carries hundreds of thousands of clones, about 83% recorded once. This chain joins TRBV24-1 and TRBJ2-1; 14 bases are shared with TRBD2. The origin of this receptor is a woman in her forties or fifties who had recovered from COVID-19. Sequencing input: PBMCs or T cells enriched from blood (not recorded which). This CDR3 reads CATSDSFGLAGGNEQFF. CDR3 DNA sequence: TGTGCCACCAGTGATTCATTCGGACTAGCGGGGGGCAATGAGCAGTTCTTC.